The rows below give T cell receptor beta chains drawn from one sample of a study of T cell repertoires in cytomegalovirus infection. TCRdb itself ran the reads through MiXCR, one entry per CDR3 protein. The repertoire holds about 230,000 distinct CDR3 sequences, with under 25% as singletons. Sequencing used CD8+ T cells from PBMCs. Every receptor here comes from a human donor in good health (CMV status not recorded). Some clones in this sample may be carry-over from other donors' samples. Both conserved end residues are part of each CDR3. Each record gives: clone size, V gene, J gene, D gene, CDR3 protein, CDR3 DNA. D genes are given only for firm matches. Clone sizes are given selectively: once, few, many, or a class where the clone is expanded.

>many|TRBV4-1|TRBJ1-1|.
CASSQAWGRGNTEAFF
TGCGCCAGCAGCCAAGCCTGGGGGCGGGGGAACACTGAAGCTTTCTTT
>many|TRBV25-1|TRBJ2-6|TRBD1
CASSEGQGIPSGANVLTF
TGTGCCAGCAGTGAGGGACAGGGGATCCCCTCTGGGGCCAACGTCCTGACTTTC
>.|TRBV9|TRBJ2-1|TRBD2
CASSVNDPLRGGRDEQFF
TGTGCCAGCAGCGTCAACGACCCTTTGCGGGGGGGCCGGGATGAGCAGTTCTTC
>many|TRBV12-3/TRBV12-4|TRBJ1-1|.
CASSLIAEAFF
TGTGCCAGCAGTTTAATAGCTGAAGCTTTCTTT
>.|TRBV7-6|TRBJ2-1|TRBD1
CASSFGTGMDEQFF
TGTGCCAGCAGCTTTGGGACAGGGATGGATGAGCAGTTCTTC
>few|TRBV9|TRBJ2-3|TRBD2
CASSAPLAGGFTDTQYF
TGTGCCAGCAGCGCCCCCTTAGCGGGAGGATTCACAGATACGCAGTATTTT
>many|TRBV12-3/TRBV12-4|TRBJ2-5|.
CASSLAGRIETQYF
TGTGCCAGCAGTTTAGCGGGGCGGATAGAGACCCAGTACTTC
>many|TRBV7-8|TRBJ1-5|TRBD1
CASSLATGDSNQPQHF
TGTGCCAGCAGCTTAGCGACAGGGGATAGCAATCAGCCCCAGCATTTT
>few|TRBV4-1|TRBJ1-2|TRBD1
CASGRTGGMDYGYTF
TGCGCCAGCGGCCGGACAGGGGGAATGGACTATGGCTACACCTTC
>few|TRBV7-9|TRBJ2-3|.
CASSLRQVTDTQYF
TGTGCCAGCAGCTTACGCCAGGTCACAGATACGCAGTATTTT
>.|TRBV11-1|TRBJ2-3|TRBD2
CASSLLAGFDTQYF
TGTGCCAGCAGCTTACTAGCGGGGTTCGATACGCAGTATTTT
>.|TRBV12-3/TRBV12-4|TRBJ1-3|.
CASSFWEGSGNTIYF
TGTGCCAGCAGTTTCTGGGAGGGCTCTGGAAACACCATATATTTT
>many|TRBV7-2|TRBJ2-7|TRBD2
CASSLVSGGRNEQYF
TGTGCCAGCAGCTTAGTAAGCGGGGGTAGGAACGAGCAGTACTTC
>.|TRBV12-3/TRBV12-4|TRBJ1-1|.
CASSLGGGQAFF
TGTGCCAGCAGTCTTGGGGGGGGGCAAGCTTTCTTT
>.|TRBV28|TRBJ1-1|.
CASSSLGGSTEAFF
TGTGCCAGCAGTTCCCTCGGGGGATCAACTGAAGCTTTCTTT
>many|TRBV7-8|TRBJ1-1|TRBD1
CASSFGQGPNTEAFF
TGTGCCAGCAGCTTTGGACAGGGCCCGAACACTGAAGCTTTCTTT
>few|TRBV11-2|TRBJ2-7|.
CASSPTPPHYEQYF
TGTGCCAGCAGTCCTACTCCTCCCCATTACGAGCAGTACTTC
>few|TRBV6-2/TRBV6-3|TRBJ2-5|.
CASSYTGQYQETQYF
TGTGCCAGCAGTTACACAGGTCAATACCAAGAGACCCAGTACTTC
>.|TRBV18|TRBJ2-1|TRBD2
CASSPASGAYNEQFF
TGTGCCAGCTCACCAGCTAGCGGGGCCTACAATGAGCAGTTCTTC
>.|TRBV4-1|TRBJ1-5|.
CASSSTSNQPQHF
TGCGCCAGCAGCAGTACTAGCAATCAGCCCCAGCATTTT
>few|TRBV2|TRBJ2-7|.
CASNRDDTYEQYF
TGTGCCAGCAACCGAGACGATACCTACGAGCAGTACTTC
>.|TRBV2|TRBJ2-5|.
CASTERWETQYF
TGTGCCAGCACCGAGAGGTGGGAGACCCAGTACTTC
>many|TRBV7-2|TRBJ1-5|.
CASSLGTAEPQHF
TGTGCCAGCAGCTTAGGGACGGCGGAGCCCCAGCATTTT
>.|TRBV14|TRBJ1-2|TRBD1
CASSQHGTGIGGYTF
TGTGCCAGCAGCCAACACGGGACAGGGATCGGTGGCTACACCTTC
>.|TRBV2|TRBJ2-7|.
CASSDVGNEQYF
TGTGCCAGCAGTGACGTTGGAAACGAGCAGTACTTC
>few|TRBV7-6|TRBJ2-7|.
CASSLGDRSYEQYF
TGTGCCAGCAGCTTAGGGGATCGTTCCTACGAGCAGTACTTC
>.|TRBV7-6|TRBJ2-3|TRBD2
CASDLAGNTDTQYF
TGTGCCAGCGATCTAGCGGGGAACACAGATACGCAGTATTTT
>.|TRBV28|TRBJ2-7|TRBD1
CASSLSRQGREQYF
TGTGCCAGCAGTTTATCCCGACAGGGCCGGGAGCAGTACTTC
>many|TRBV5-6|TRBJ2-7|.
CASSPRGNRLSYEQYF
TGTGCCAGCAGCCCACGAGGGAACAGACTATCCTACGAGCAGTACTTC
>.|TRBV28|TRBJ2-3|.
CASRMRGADTQYF
TGTGCCAGCAGGATGCGTGGCGCAGATACGCAGTATTTT
>many|TRBV7-9|TRBJ1-2|TRBD1
CASSFSSQGANGYTF
TGTGCCAGCAGCTTCTCTAGCCAGGGGGCGAATGGCTACACCTTC
>few|TRBV5-5|TRBJ1-4|.
CASSTPEEREKLFF
TGTGCCAGCAGCACCCCCGAGGAGCGGGAAAAACTGTTTTTT
>few|TRBV28|TRBJ2-3|.
CASILRQSTDTQYF
TGTGCCAGCATCCTGCGGCAGAGCACAGATACGCAGTATTTT
>few|TRBV7-2|TRBJ2-1|TRBD2
CASSASPGLVFDEQFF
TGTGCCAGCAGCGCCTCTCCGGGACTAGTGTTCGATGAGCAGTTCTTC
>many|TRBV28|TRBJ2-3|TRBD2
CAGSGTYSTDTQYF
TGTGCCGGGAGCGGGACGTACAGCACAGATACGCAGTATTTT
>many|TRBV4-1|TRBJ2-2|.
CASSQDQGYESGELFF
TGCGCCAGCAGCCAAGATCAGGGTTACGAGTCCGGGGAGCTGTTTTTT
>few|TRBV25-1|TRBJ2-1|.
CASSVLVHNEQFF
TGTGCCAGCAGTGTCCTAGTCCACAATGAGCAGTTCTTC